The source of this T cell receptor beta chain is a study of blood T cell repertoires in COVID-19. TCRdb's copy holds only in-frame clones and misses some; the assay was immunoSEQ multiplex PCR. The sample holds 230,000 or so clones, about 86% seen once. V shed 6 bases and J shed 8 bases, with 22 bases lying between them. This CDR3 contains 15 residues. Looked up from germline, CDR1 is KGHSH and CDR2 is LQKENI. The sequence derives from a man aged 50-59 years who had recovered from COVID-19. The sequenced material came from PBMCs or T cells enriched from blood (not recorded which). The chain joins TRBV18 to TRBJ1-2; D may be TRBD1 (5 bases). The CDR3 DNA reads TGTGCCAGCTCGACCGGTTTTAGCAGGGAGGGCGGCTACACCTTC. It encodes CASSTGFSREGGYTF.